This TCR beta chain was profiled in a study of T cells and Merkel cell carcinoma outcomes. The length of the CDR3 is 11 residues. The germline V and J ends were trimmed by 5 bases and 8 bases, with 7 bases remaining between them. The germline V gene has CDR1 MNHEY and CDR2 SMNVEV (reference sequence). As for this clone: Its specificity is unknown.

General observations from the study: Merkel cell carcinoma outcomes were reportedly predicted by repertoire and T-cell density.

Data came from immunoSEQ multiplex PCR; TCRdb stores just in-frame clones and leaves some out. This sample has 5,000 to 7,000 clones, with 77% found just once. This chain connects TRBV27 to TRBJ2-1; no clear D gene. The material sequenced was tumor tissue from Merkel cell carcinoma. The origin of this receptor is a human donor with Merkel cell carcinoma. The CDR3 spells CASSTLDEQFF. DNA for the CDR3: TGTGCCAGCAGTACCTTGGATGAGCAGTTCTTC.